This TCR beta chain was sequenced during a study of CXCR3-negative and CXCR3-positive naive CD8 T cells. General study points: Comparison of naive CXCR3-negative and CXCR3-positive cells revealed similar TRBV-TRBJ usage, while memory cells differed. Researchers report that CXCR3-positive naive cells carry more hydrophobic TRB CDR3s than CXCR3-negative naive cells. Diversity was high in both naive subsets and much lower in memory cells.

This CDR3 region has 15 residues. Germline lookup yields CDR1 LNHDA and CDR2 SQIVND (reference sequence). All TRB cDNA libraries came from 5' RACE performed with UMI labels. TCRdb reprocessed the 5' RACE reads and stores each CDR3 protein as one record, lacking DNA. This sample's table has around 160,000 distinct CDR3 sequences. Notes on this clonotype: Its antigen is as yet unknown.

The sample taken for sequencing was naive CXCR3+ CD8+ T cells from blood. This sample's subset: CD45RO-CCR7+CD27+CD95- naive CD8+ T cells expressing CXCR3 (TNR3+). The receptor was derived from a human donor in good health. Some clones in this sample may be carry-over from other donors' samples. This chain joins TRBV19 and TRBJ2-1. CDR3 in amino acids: CASSSYSFSYNEQFF.